Listed here is a single T cell receptor (beta chain). Germline values: CDR1 SGHNT, CDR2 YENEEA. This CDR3 comprises 13 residues. Trimming took 3 bases from V and 1 from J, leaving 6 bases between them. The sample is drawn from a study of blood T cell repertoires in COVID-19. Across the study: Whether acute or convalescent, the COVID-19 samples came from the United States, Italy and Spain. T cells, B-cell-depleted T cells, or PBMCs supplied cDNA or gDNA.

Authors' methods: Estimation of nucleated cell counts relied on the amplification of reference gene primers. TCRdb's copy holds only in-frame clones and misses some; the assay was immunoSEQ multiplex PCR. The DNA gave D and trimming, while V, J and clone size come from that table. Found here are roughly 140,000 clones, 75% to 90% of them singletons; the top ten hold more than 2%. The V and J genes are TRBV11-3 and TRBJ1-1, with D possibly TRBD1 on 5 matching bases. The sequenced material came from peripheral blood. The TCR sequence derives from a woman between 65 and 79 years old with acute or convalescent COVID-19. CDR3 residues: CASSFQGNTEAFF. CDR3 bases: TGTGCCAGCAGCTTTCAGGGGAACACTGAAGCTTTCTTT.